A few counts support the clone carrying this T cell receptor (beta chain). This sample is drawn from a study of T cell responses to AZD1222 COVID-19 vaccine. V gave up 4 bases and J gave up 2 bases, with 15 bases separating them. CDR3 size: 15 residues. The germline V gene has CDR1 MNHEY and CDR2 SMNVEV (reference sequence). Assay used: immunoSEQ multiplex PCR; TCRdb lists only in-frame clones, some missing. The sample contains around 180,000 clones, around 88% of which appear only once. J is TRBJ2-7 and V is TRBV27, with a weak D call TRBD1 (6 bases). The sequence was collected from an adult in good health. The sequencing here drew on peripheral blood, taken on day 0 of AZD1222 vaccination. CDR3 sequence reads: CASSSSRDTTYEQYF. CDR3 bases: TGTGCCAGCAGTTCCTCCCGGGACACAACCTACGAGCAGTACTTC.